The 23 T cell receptor beta chains listed next were all sequenced from one sample in a study of T cell responses to AZD1222 COVID-19 vaccine. Assay used: immunoSEQ multiplex PCR; TCRdb lists only in-frame clones, some missing. Of 100,000 to 150,000 clones in the sample, less than 95% were seen once. Source: peripheral blood, taken on day 0 of MenACWY control vaccination. All receptors come from an adult in good health.

This sequence joins TRBV7-3 and TRBJ2-1, with D uncertain. The CDR3 spans 15 residues. Trimming took off 1 base at V and 2 bases at J, with 9 bases between the two ends. CDR1 and CDR2 from the germline V gene are SGHTA and FQGTGA. The CDR3 DNA reads TGTGCCAGCAGCTTAAGTAACAACCCCTACAATGAGCAGTTCTTC. Translation gives CASSLSNNPYNEQFF.

V and J are TRBV7-9 and TRBJ1-6; D gene uncertain. There are 13 residues in the CDR3. Per germline, CDR1 SEHNR and CDR2 FQNEAQ (reference sequence). Deletions cut 1 base from V and 5 bases from J, with 3 bases between. The CDR3 loop is CASSLVDNSPLHF. In DNA, the CDR3 is TGTGCCAGCAGCTTAGTGGATAATTCACCCCTCCACTTT.

This clone came up once. The gene calls are TRBV2 and TRBJ1-2; D is possibly TRBD1 (5 bases). Trimming removed 0 bases at V and 4 bases at J, with 6 bases between. The CDR3 covers 13 residues. CDR1 and CDR2 from the germline V gene are SNHLY and FYNNEI. CDR3 amino acids: CASSEAGLYGYTF. CDR3 coding DNA: TGTGCCAGCAGTGAAGCGGGACTCTATGGCTACACCTTC.

The CDR3 DNA reads as TGTGCCAGCAGTCCGGGGGTATACCCTTACAATGAGCAGTTCTTC. Translated, it gives CASSPGVYPYNEQFF. The rearrangement links TRBV28 to TRBJ2-1; D might be TRBD2 (6 bases). The germline V gene has CDR1 MDHEN and CDR2 SYDVKM. This CDR3 spans 15 amino acids. Deletions cut 5 bases from V and 4 bases from J, with 15 bases between.

This clone was recorded once. This rearrangement joins TRBV28 to TRBJ1-3; D remains unclear. Germline CDR1 is MDHEN and CDR2 is SYDVKM. V was cut by 7 bases and J by 8 bases, with 15 bases left in between. This CDR3 region has 13 residues. CDR3 DNA sequence: TGTGCCAGCACCCCCCCCGGTGTAGACACCATATATTTT. This codes for CASTPPGVDTIYF.

This chain links TRBV5-4 with TRBJ1-4; 8 bases fit TRBD1. Germline V lookup: CDR1 SGHNT, CDR2 YYREEE (reference sequence). The CDR3 totals 15 residues. V trimming: 4 bases; J trimming: 4 bases; junction bases outside the gene matches: 6. The CDR3 sequence is CASSAGQGDNEKLFF. The DNA of the CDR3 is TGTGCCAGCAGCGCAGGACAGGGAGATAATGAAAAACTGTTTTTT.

V gene TRBV6-5 combines with J gene TRBJ1-5; the D is unclear. Between the trimmed V and J ends, which lost 2 bases and 2 bases, there was a span of 10 bases. Germline V gene sequence: CDR1 MNHEY, CDR2 SVGAGI. The length of the CDR3 is 15 residues. The CDR3 is CASSYRAHGNQPQHF. CDR3 sequence (DNA): TGTGCCAGCAGTTACAGGGCGCATGGCAATCAGCCCCAGCATTTT.

The genes are TRBV12-3 or TRBV12-4 and TRBJ1-1; perhaps TRBD1 as D (6 bases). The CDR3 sequence is 13 residues long. The ends were cut back, 5 bases at V and 4 bases at J, with 11 bases in the middle. The CDR3 DNA reads TGTGCCAGCAGTCAGGGGCCAAGCACTGAAGCTTTCTTT. Residues: CASSQGPSTEAFF.

The chain couples TRBV28 to TRBJ1-5, with D perhaps matching TRBD1 (6 bases). V shed 6 bases and J shed 6 bases, with 15 bases lying between them. Germline lookup yields CDR1 MDHEN and CDR2 SYDVKM. The CDR3 totals 14 residues. CDR3: CASSVPGVSQPQHF. The DNA of the CDR3 is TGTGCCAGCAGCGTCCCAGGGGTATCTCAGCCCCAGCATTTT.

CDR3 nucleotides: TGTGCCAGCAGCTTAGGGGGGGGCCGTGGAGATACGCAGTATTTT. It translates to CASSLGGGRGDTQYF. V is TRBV11-2 and J is TRBJ2-3, with a possible D match to TRBD2 (7 bases). CDR3 size: 15 residues. Per germline, CDR1 SGHAT and CDR2 FQNNGV. The V end lost 1 base, the J end lost 5 bases, and 13 bases lay between the germline ends.

This clone was seen a single time. V gene TRBV7-9 combines with J gene TRBJ2-5, with 10 nucleotides matching TRBD1. The length of the CDR3 is 14 residues. The germline CDR1 and CDR2 sequences are SEHNR and FQNEAQ (reference sequence). The junction had 6 bases not matched to a gene; V was cut back by 5 bases and J by 6 bases. DNA of the CDR3: TGTGCCAGCAGCCTGACAGGGGGCCTGCAGACCCAGTACTTC. Translated: CASSLTGGLQTQYF.

This chain uses TRBV5-1 with TRBJ1-3; D possibly corresponds to TRBD1 (5 bases). Trimming removed 4 bases at V and 1 base at J, with 21 bases between. The germline V gene encodes CDR1 SGHRS and CDR2 YFSETQ. CDR3 size: 18 residues. The chain's CDR3 is CASSVQLQGKGSGNTIYF. The DNA for the CDR3 is TGCGCCAGCAGCGTGCAGTTGCAGGGAAAAGGGTCTGGAAACACCATATATTTT.

The chain recombines TRBV24-1 with TRBJ2-5; the match to TRBD2 covers 7 bases. After removal of 4 bases from V and 4 bases from J, the junction contained 5 bases not matched to a gene. The CDR3 consists of 14 residues. Per germline, CDR1 KGHDR and CDR2 SFDVKD. Written as DNA, the CDR3 is TGTGCCACCAGTGACGGCGGGGGTGGAGAGACCCAGTACTTC. Translation: CATSDGGGGETQYF.

The genes are TRBV18 and TRBJ2-2; no definite D call. The CDR3 runs to 14 residues. Trimming pared 0 bases from V and 5 bases from J, leaving 7 bases between. In germline, CDR1 is KGHSH, CDR2 LQKENI. The CDR3 loop is CASSPPARTGELFF. Written as DNA, the CDR3 is TGTGCCAGCTCACCACCAGCCCGTACCGGGGAGCTGTTTTTT.

The chain combines TRBV6-2 or TRBV6-3 with TRBJ1-5; D possibly corresponds to TRBD1 (6 bases). From germline, CDR1 is MNHEY and CDR2 SVGEGT. Deletions cut 3 bases from V and 7 bases from J, with 13 bases between. The CDR3 sequence is 14 residues long. Here the CDR3 reads CASSYESGAQPQHF. Here the CDR3 DNA reads TGTGCCAGCAGTTATGAGTCAGGGGCCCAGCCCCAGCATTTT.

The chain has TRBV5-6 and TRBJ2-7, with a possible D match to TRBD1 (5 bases). Between the trimmed V and J ends, which lost 0 bases and 1 base, there was a span of 5 bases. Germline assignment: CDR1 SGHDT and CDR2 YYEEEE. This CDR3 has 13 amino acids. For the CDR3, the DNA is TGTGCCAGCAGCTTGGGACAGTCCTACGAGCAGTACGTC. Translated: CASSLGQSYEQYV.

The V and J genes are TRBV29-1 and TRBJ2-7; D gene unclear. Germline V gene sequence: CDR1 SQVTM, CDR2 ANQGSEA. V lost 7 bases and J lost 2, with 9 bases in between. CDR3 length equals 11 residues. The CDR3 here is CSAGDAYEQYF. Here the CDR3 DNA reads TGCAGCGCTGGTGATGCCTACGAGCAGTACTTC.

The chain employs TRBV7-9 and TRBJ2-7; D ambiguous. The V gene's germline CDR1 is SEHNR and CDR2 FQNEAQ (reference sequence). V gave up 4 bases and J gave up 3 bases, with 16 bases separating them. This CDR3 spans 15 amino acids. This chain's CDR3 is CASSSRTGRSYEQYF. DNA for the CDR3: TGTGCCAGCAGCTCCAGAACTGGAAGGAGCTACGAGCAGTACTTC.

The chain joins TRBV18 to TRBJ2-1, with D perhaps matching TRBD2 (5 bases). Trimming took 5 bases from V and 0 from J, leaving 17 bases between them. The V gene's germline CDR1 is KGHSH and CDR2 LQKENI. This CDR3 region has 17 residues. The CDR3 bases are TGTGCCAGCTCAAGTCCCGTAGCGCCCAGCTCCTACAATGAGCAGTTCTTC. Amino acids: CASSSPVAPSSYNEQFF.

V and J are TRBV3-1 (or the pseudogene TRBV3-2) and TRBJ2-5, with TRBD2 identical over 9 bases. Germline loops: CDR1 LGHDT, CDR2 YNNKEL (reference sequence). V trimming: 2 bases; J trimming: 2 bases; junction bases outside the gene matches: 6. This CDR3 comprises 16 residues. As DNA, the CDR3 is TGTGCCAGCAGCCAATCTTTGGCGGGGGGGCAAGAGACCCAGTACTTC. Protein product: CASSQSLAGGQETQYF.

The chain links TRBV28 to TRBJ2-1; possible D gene TRBD2, 6 bases. The length of the CDR3 is 16 residues. Looked up from germline, CDR1 is MDHEN and CDR2 is SYDVKM. The ends were cut back, 9 bases at V and 2 bases at J, with 20 bases in the middle. Here the CDR3 reads CASLGLVGGAYNEQFF. The CDR3 coding sequence is TGTGCCAGTCTCGGCCTGGTCGGGGGTGCCTACAATGAGCAGTTCTTC.

V usage is TRBV6-5 and J usage is TRBJ1-2; D call uncertain. Trimming took 0 bases from V and 6 from J, leaving 8 bases between them. CDR3 size: 13 residues. The V gene's germline CDR1 is MNHEY and CDR2 SVGAGI. The CDR3 sequence is CASSYSRVDGYTF. DNA for the CDR3: TGTGCCAGCAGTTACTCGCGGGTTGATGGCTACACCTTC.

In this sample, this clone turned up once. The gene calls are TRBV28 and TRBJ2-7; no reliable D call. Germline values: CDR1 MDHEN, CDR2 SYDVKM. The CDR3 covers 13 residues. With 1 base removed from V and 3 bases from J, the gap between germline ends came to 7 bases. The CDR3 loop is CASSLFSGYEQYF. CDR3 bases: TGTGCCAGCAGTTTATTTTCGGGCTACGAGCAGTACTTC.